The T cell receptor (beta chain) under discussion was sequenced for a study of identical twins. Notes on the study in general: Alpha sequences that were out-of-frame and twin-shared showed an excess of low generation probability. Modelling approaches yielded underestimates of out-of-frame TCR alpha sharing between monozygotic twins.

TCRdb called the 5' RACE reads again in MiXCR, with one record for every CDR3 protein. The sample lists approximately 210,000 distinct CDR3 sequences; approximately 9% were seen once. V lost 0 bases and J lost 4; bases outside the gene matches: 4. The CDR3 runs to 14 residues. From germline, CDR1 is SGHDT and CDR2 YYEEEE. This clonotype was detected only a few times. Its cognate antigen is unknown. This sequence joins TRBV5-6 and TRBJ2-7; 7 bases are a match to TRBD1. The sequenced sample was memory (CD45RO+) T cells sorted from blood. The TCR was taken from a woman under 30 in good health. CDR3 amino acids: CASSLEGAGYEQYF. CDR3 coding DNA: TGTGCCAGCAGCTTGGAGGGGGCAGGGTACGAGCAGTACTTC.